Shown below are 23 T cell receptor beta chains from a single sample sequenced in a study of regulatory T cells in long-lasting Graves disease. As for time point: newly diagnosed GD, antithyroid drugs for less than 3 months. Isolated PBMC RNA provided the starting material for the TCR library. Library construction for TCR beta used iRepertoire HTBI primers and Arm-PCR of CDR3 regions. One entry per CDR3 protein results from TCRdb running MiXCR on the multiplex PCR reads. The sample consists of 530,000 or so distinct CDR3 sequences, 13% of them appearing once. These data also featured in a second study, about T cells in Graves' hyperthyroidism and ophthalmopathy.

Specimen: peripheral blood mononuclear cells (PBMCs), collected at new diagnosis, from a patient treated with antithyroid drugs. These TCRs come from a man aged 30 to 45 with Graves disease.

In its sample, this clonotype was seen many times. The chain carries TRBV12-3 or TRBV12-4 and TRBJ2-7; TRBD2 matches at 8 bases. The CDR3 runs to 16 residues. The ends lost 3 bases at V and 1 base at J; junction bases unmatched: 8. DNA for the CDR3: TGTGCCAGCAGTTTTGGCAGCGGGAGATTTTCCTACGAGCAGTACTTC. Amino acid sequence: CASSFGSGRFSYEQYF.

This clonotype was seen many times. The rearrangement links TRBV29-1 to TRBJ2-6; either TRBD1 or TRBD2 may fit D (5 bases each). The CDR3 loop spans 14 amino acids. Looked up from germline, CDR1 is SQVTM and CDR2 is ANQGSEA. Trimming shortened V by 4 bases and J by 5 bases, and 12 bases separated the two germline ends. This CDR3 is CSVVSRERANVLTF. CDR3 DNA: TGCAGCGTTGTGAGCAGGGAGAGGGCCAACGTCCTGACTTTC.

Concerning this clonotype: A far larger clone differs by one base, so this is likely a read error. CDR3: CASSQTGEQFF. DNA of the CDR3: TGTGCCAGCTCTCAGACCGGTGAGCAGTTCTTC. V gene TRBV3-1 combines with J gene TRBJ2-3; D call uncertain. The end of the DNA is better explained by TRBJ2-1, so the J call may be wrong. The CDR3 has 11 amino acids. Germline CDR1 reads LGHDT; CDR2 reads YNNKEL (reference sequence).

This clonotype was seen repeatedly, ten times or more. The chain employs TRBV7-8 and TRBJ1-5; the D gene is possibly TRBD1 (5 bases). The CDR3 loop spans 15 amino acids. Per germline, CDR1 SGHVS and CDR2 FQNEAQ. Trimming stripped 1 base from V and 7 bases from J, with 14 bases between. The CDR3 loop reads CASSLGLGVGQPQHF. The DNA of the CDR3 is TGTGCCAGCAGCTTAGGTTTAGGGGTGGGACAGCCCCAGCATTTT.

This clonotype appeared many times. The chain has TRBV28 and TRBJ2-1; the D gene is possibly TRBD2 (5 bases). Germline assignment: CDR1 MDHEN and CDR2 SYDVKM. The length of the CDR3 is 11 residues. Trimming cost V 8 bases and J 9 bases, with 11 bases left between them. The CDR3 DNA is TGTGCCAGCCGGCGGGTGGTTGAGCAGTTCTTC. Its translation: CASRRVVEQFF.

In its sample, this clonotype was seen many times. The chain couples TRBV7-2 to TRBJ2-7; no firm D call. CDR1 is SGHTA and CDR2 is FQGNSA in the germline V gene. CDR3 length: 14 residues. Trimming took 5 bases from V and 4 from J, leaving 15 bases between them. Here the CDR3 reads CASSPRVSEYEQYF. CDR3 DNA sequence: TGTGCCAGCAGCCCCCGGGTATCGGAATACGAGCAGTACTTC.

The sample holds a few counts of this clonotype. The chain employs TRBV5-8 and TRBJ2-3; D might be TRBD1 or TRBD2, each matching 5 bases. V was pared by 4 bases and J by 0 bases, with 15 bases between. In germline, CDR1 is SGHTS, CDR2 YDEGEE. The CDR3 length is 16 residues. DNA for the CDR3: TGTGCCAGCAGCCCGGGGACGGATACTAGCACAGATACGCAGTATTTT. Translated, it gives CASSPGTDTSTDTQYF.

The sample holds a few counts of this clonotype. V and J are TRBV9 and TRBJ2-5; no clear D gene. Trimming left V 7 bases short and J 3 bases short, with 7 bases between. CDR1 is SGDLS and CDR2 is YYNGEE in the germline V gene. This CDR3 has 11 amino acids. The CDR3 reads CASGGEETQYF. In DNA, the CDR3 is TGTGCCAGCGGTGGGGAAGAGACCCAGTACTTC.

V usage is TRBV10-1 and J usage is TRBJ2-1; 10 bases agree with TRBD2. Trimming removed 0 bases from V and 10 bases from J; junction bases left unmatched: 12. The CDR3 is 17 residues long. Germline CDR1 is WNHNN and CDR2 is SYGVQD (reference sequence). CDR3 sequence reads: CASSESKLAGGLWEQFF. The CDR3 region has the DNA TGCGCCAGCAGTGAGTCAAAATTAGCGGGAGGACTATGGGAGCAGTTCTTC.

This clonotype was observed a few times. This sequence joins TRBV20-1 and TRBJ2-3; 11 bases line up with TRBD2. The CDR3 is 14 amino acids. The germline V gene encodes CDR1 DFQATT and CDR2 SNEGSKA (reference sequence). The CDR3 sequence is CSTLAGERTDTQYF. The CDR3 DNA is TGCAGCACACTAGCGGGAGAACGCACAGATACGCAGTATTTT.

The rearrangement links TRBV18 to TRBJ2-7, with 7 nucleotides matching TRBD1. The junction had 9 bases not matched to a gene; V was cut back by 9 bases and J by 4 bases. The CDR3 has 13 amino acids. Germline V gives CDR1 KGHSH, CDR2 LQKENI. CDR3 sequence: CASQQGTFYEQYF. CDR3 coding DNA: TGTGCCAGTCAACAGGGGACATTTTACGAGCAGTACTTC.

The CDR3 loop reads CASSDSIPGTSGYNEQFF. CDR3 nucleotides: TGTGCCAGCAGTGATTCTATCCCCGGGACTAGCGGTTACAATGAGCAGTTCTTC. The chain recombines TRBV27 with TRBJ2-1; 11 bases are a match to TRBD2. The CDR3 has 18 residues. Trimming cost V 5 bases and J 4 bases; bases outside gene matches: 13. Germline CDR1 MNHEY, CDR2 SMNVEV (reference sequence).

This clonotype was detected only once. This chain joins TRBV5-1 and TRBJ2-2; a weak D match, TRBD2 (6 bases). V was cut by 0 bases and J by 6 bases, with 18 bases left in between. This CDR3 contains 17 residues. CDR1 is SGHRS and CDR2 is YFSETQ in the germline V gene. CDR3 sequence reads: CASSLAVGFGDSGELFF. The CDR3 bases are TGCGCCAGCAGCTTGGCAGTAGGTTTCGGGGACTCCGGGGAGCTGTTTTTT.

This chain uses TRBV29-1 with TRBJ2-5; 14 positions agree with TRBD2. The germline gives CDR1 SQVTM, CDR2 ANQGSEA. This CDR3 is 14 amino acids long. The V and J ends lost 3 bases and 9 bases, in that order; junction bases with no gene match: 6. The DNA of the CDR3 is TGCAGCGTTGAGGGACTAGCGGGAGAGGGGGCCCAGTACTTC. It yields the protein CSVEGLAGEGAQYF.

At least ten counts were recorded for this clonotype. This chain connects TRBV20-1 to TRBJ2-4; D unresolved. The CDR3 spans 11 residues. Germline V gene data show CDR1 as DFQATT and CDR2 as SNEGSKA (reference sequence). The V end lost 0 bases, the J end lost 10 bases, and 7 bases lay between the germline ends. The CDR3: CSARDPGIQYF. The DNA of the CDR3 is TGCAGTGCTAGAGACCCTGGGATTCAGTACTTC.

This rearrangement joins TRBV5-1 to TRBJ2-5, with 10 positions matching TRBD1. V was clipped by 4 bases and J by 4 bases; unmatched bases: 7. This CDR3 is 15 amino acids long. Germline values: CDR1 SGHRS, CDR2 YFSETQ. The CDR3 loop is CASSAGQGGGETQYF. The CDR3 DNA reads TGCGCCAGCAGCGCCGGACAGGGGGGGGGAGAGACCCAGTACTTC.

The table lists this clonotype with a few counts. The V call is TRBV10-3, the J call TRBJ2-1, with TRBD1 matching over 7 bases. Unmatched junction bases numbered 2, after V lost 6 bases and J lost 0 bases. The CDR3 is 14 residues long. CDR1 is ENHRY and CDR2 is SYGVKD in the germline V gene. The chain's CDR3 is CAIRAGGSYNEQFF. The CDR3 DNA is TGTGCCATCAGGGCAGGGGGCTCCTACAATGAGCAGTTCTTC.

This clonotype showed up just a few times. This chain uses TRBV5-1 with TRBJ1-1; D is unclear. Germline lookup yields CDR1 SGHRS and CDR2 YFSETQ. The V and J ends lost 1 base and 1 base respectively, with 11 bases between them. The CDR3 runs 15 residues. CDR3 in DNA: TGCGCCAGCAGCTTGCTCGAGGCGACGAACACTGAAGCTTTCTTT. Translation gives CASSLLEATNTEAFF.

This clonotype was seen many times. The chain links TRBV30 to TRBJ2-7, with D unresolved. The germline V and J ends were trimmed by 6 bases and 2 bases, with 5 bases remaining between them. Germline CDR1 reads GTSNPN; CDR2 reads SVGIG (reference sequence). This CDR3 has 10 residues. The CDR3 region has the DNA TGTGCCTGTGACACCTACGAGCAGTACTTC. This sequence encodes CACDTYEQYF.

This clonotype was recorded a few times. This chain connects TRBV29-1 to TRBJ1-3; D remains ambiguous. This CDR3 has 14 amino acids. The V gene's germline CDR1 is SQVTM and CDR2 ANQGSEA. The V end was cut by 4 bases, the J end by 2 bases, with 12 bases between. The CDR3 DNA sequence: TGCAGCGTTGCCCGAATAGGTACTGGAAACACCATATATTTT. Residues: CSVARIGTGNTIYF. The full variable domain, in which reference TRBV29-1 and TRBJ1-3 provide the parts outside the CDR3, is SAVISQKPSRDICQRGTSLTIQCQVDSQVTMMFWYRQQPGQSLTLIATANQGSEATYESGFVIDKFPISRPNLTFSTLTVSNMSPEDSSIYLCSVARIGTGNTIYFGEGSWLTVV.

This chain links TRBV6-1 with TRBJ2-7; 13 bases line up with TRBD2. V gave up 9 bases and J gave up 2 bases; unmatched junction bases: 16. The CDR3 is made up of 18 amino acids. Germline CDR1 MNHNS, CDR2 SASEGT. The CDR3 loop is CASPSGTSGTHFPYEQYF. The CDR3 nucleotides read TGTGCCAGTCCGTCCGGGACTAGCGGGACCCACTTCCCCTACGAGCAGTACTTC.

This sequence joins TRBV3-1 and TRBJ1-3; D gene ambiguous. This CDR3 is built from 15 residues. V lost 0 bases and J 4 bases, leaving 10 bases between the germline ends. Germline loops: CDR1 LGHDT, CDR2 YNNKEL (reference sequence). The CDR3 coding sequence is TGTGCCAGCAGCCAAGATAGGCTGGCCGGAAACACCATATATTTT. Translation: CASSQDRLAGNTIYF.

This clonotype was recorded many times. The chain couples TRBV5-1 to TRBJ2-7; 7 nucleotides align to TRBD1. The CDR3 covers 15 residues. V was clipped by 3 bases and J by 0 bases; unmatched bases: 6. Germline V lookup: CDR1 SGHRS, CDR2 YFSETQ. The CDR3 coding sequence is TGCGCCAGCAGCTCGGGACAGACCAACTCCTACGAGCAGTACTTC. The encoded protein is CASSSGQTNSYEQYF.